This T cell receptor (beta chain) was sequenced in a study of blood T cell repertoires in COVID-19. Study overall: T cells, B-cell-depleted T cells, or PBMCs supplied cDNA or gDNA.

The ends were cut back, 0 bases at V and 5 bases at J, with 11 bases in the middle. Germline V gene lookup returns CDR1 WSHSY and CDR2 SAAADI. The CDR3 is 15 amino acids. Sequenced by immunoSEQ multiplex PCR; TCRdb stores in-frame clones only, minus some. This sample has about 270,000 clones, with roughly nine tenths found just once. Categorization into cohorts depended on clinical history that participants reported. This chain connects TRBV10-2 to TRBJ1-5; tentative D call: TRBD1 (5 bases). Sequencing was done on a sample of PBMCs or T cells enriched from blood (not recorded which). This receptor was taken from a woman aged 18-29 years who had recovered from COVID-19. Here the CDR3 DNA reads TGCGCCAGCAGTGAGTCCAACAGGCTGGATCAGCCCCAGCATTTT. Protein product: CASSESNRLDQPQHF.